The TCR beta chain described here comes from a study of T cell responses to AZD1222 COVID-19 vaccine. Study details: Investigators merged groups given second doses at roughly 4 or roughly 12 weeks.

There are a few counts of this clone. CDR3 length: 13 amino acids. V was shortened by 3 bases and J by 5 bases, with 10 bases between the two germline ends. Germline V lookup: CDR1 LNHDA, CDR2 SQIVND (reference sequence). The assay was immunoSEQ multiplex PCR, and TCRdb's table has in-frame clones only and misses some. Of 96,000 or so clones listed, about 89% are singletons. The V gene is TRBV19, the J gene TRBJ1-2, with D uncertain. The sequencing here drew on peripheral blood, taken on day 0 of AZD1222 vaccination. This sequence was found in an adult in good health. CDR3 nucleotides: TGTGCCAGTAGTATGCGGCAGCTTTATGGCTACACCTTC. Residues: CASSMRQLYGYTF.